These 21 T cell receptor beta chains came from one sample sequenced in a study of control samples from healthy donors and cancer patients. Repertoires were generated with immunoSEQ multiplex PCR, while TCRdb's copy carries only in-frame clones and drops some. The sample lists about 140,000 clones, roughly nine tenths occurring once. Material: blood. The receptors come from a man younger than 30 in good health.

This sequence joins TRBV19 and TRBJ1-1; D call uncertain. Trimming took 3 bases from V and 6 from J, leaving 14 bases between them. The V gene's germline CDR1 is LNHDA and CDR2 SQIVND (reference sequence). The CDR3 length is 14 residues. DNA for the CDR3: TGTGCCAGTAGTATCCCCTCCCGGTTGTCTGAAGCTTTCTTT. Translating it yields CASSIPSRLSEAFF.

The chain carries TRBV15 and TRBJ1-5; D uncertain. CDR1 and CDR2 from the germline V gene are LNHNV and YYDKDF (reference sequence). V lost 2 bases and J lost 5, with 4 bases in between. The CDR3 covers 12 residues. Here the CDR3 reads CATSRTDQPQHF. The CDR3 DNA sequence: TGTGCCACCAGCAGAACAGATCAGCCCCAGCATTTT.

CDR3 nucleotides: TGTGCCAGCAGCCAAGCCGGCACCAATCAGCCCCAGCATTTT. This encodes CASSQAGTNQPQHF. The genes are TRBV3-1 (or the pseudogene TRBV3-2) and TRBJ1-5; the D is unclear. The CDR3 has 14 residues. Germline CDR1 and CDR2: LGHDT and YNNKEL (reference sequence). V lost 1 base and J 3 bases, leaving 7 bases between the germline ends.

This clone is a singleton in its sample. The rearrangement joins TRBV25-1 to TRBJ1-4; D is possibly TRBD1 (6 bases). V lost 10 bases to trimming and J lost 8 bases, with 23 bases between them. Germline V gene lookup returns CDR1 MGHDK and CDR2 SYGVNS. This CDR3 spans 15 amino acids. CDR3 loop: CATGPGTGTTEKLFF. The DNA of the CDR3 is TGTGCCACTGGGCCGGGAACCGGGACAACCGAAAAACTGTTTTTT.

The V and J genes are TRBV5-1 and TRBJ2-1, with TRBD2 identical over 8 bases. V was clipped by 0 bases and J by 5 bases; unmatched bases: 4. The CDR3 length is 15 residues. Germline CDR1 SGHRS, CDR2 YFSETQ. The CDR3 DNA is TGCGCCAGCAGCTTGGAGGCGGGGGGCCACAATGAGCAGTTCTTC. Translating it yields CASSLEAGGHNEQFF.

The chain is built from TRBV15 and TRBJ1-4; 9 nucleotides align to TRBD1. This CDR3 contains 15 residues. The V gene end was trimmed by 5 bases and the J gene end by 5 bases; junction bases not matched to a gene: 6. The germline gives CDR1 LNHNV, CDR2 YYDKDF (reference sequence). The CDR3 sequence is CATSWRTGDNEKLFF. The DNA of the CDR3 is TGTGCCACCAGCTGGCGGACAGGGGACAATGAAAAACTGTTTTTT.

Here the CDR3 DNA reads TGTGCCAGCAGCCCCGTCGGGGACGGAAACACCATATATTTT. This translates into CASSPVGDGNTIYF. The chain uses TRBV4-2 and TRBJ1-3, with TRBD1 as a possible D gene (5 bases). Trimming left V 4 bases short and J 4 bases short, with 11 bases between. The germline V gene encodes CDR1 LGHNA and CDR2 YNFKEQ. The CDR3 has 14 residues.

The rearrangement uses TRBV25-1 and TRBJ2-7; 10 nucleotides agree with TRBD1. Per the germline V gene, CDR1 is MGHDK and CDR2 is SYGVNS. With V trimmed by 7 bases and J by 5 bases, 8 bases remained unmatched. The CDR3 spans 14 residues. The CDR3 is CASTGGTGVHEQYF. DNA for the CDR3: TGTGCCAGCACGGGCGGGACAGGGGTCCACGAGCAGTACTTC.

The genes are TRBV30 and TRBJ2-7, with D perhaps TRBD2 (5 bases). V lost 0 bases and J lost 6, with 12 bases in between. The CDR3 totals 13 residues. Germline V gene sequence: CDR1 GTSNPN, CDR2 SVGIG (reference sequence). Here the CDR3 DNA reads TGTGCCTGGAGTGTAGCTACGGCGGGCGAGCAGTACTTC. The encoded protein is CAWSVATAGEQYF.

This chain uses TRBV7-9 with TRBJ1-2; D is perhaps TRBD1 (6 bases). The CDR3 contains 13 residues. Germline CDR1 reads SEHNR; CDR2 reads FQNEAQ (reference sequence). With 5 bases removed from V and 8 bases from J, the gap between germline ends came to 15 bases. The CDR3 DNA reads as TGTGCCAGCAGCCTAAACTCAGGGGACGGCTACACCTTC. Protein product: CASSLNSGDGYTF.

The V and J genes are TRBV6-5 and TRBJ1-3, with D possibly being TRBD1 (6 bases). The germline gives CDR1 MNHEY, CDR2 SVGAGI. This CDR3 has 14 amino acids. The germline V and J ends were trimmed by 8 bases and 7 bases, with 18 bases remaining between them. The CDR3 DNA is TGTGCCAGCGCCGTGCAGGGGTCTCGGAACACCATATATTTT. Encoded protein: CASAVQGSRNTIYF.

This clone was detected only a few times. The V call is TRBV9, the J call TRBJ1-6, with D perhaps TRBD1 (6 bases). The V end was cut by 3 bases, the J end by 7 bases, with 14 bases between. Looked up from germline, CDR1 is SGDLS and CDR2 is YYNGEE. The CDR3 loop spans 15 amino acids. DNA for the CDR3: TGTGCCAGCAGCGGGGGGGCAGGGAGGAATTCACCCCTCCACTTT. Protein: CASSGGAGRNSPLHF.

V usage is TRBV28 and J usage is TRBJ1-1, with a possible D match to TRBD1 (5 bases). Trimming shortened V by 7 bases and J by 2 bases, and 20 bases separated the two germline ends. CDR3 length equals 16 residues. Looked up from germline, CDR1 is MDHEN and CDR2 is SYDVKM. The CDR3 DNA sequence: TGTGCCAGCACCCGGGGGGAGGGGAGGTTAAACACTGAAGCTTTCTTT. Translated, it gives CASTRGEGRLNTEAFF. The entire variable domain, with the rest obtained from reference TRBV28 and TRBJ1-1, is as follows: DVKVTQSSRYLVKRTGEKVFLECVQDMDHENMFWYRQDPGLGLRLIYFSYDVKMKEKGDIPEGYSVSREKKERFSLILESASTNQTSMYLCASTRGEGRLNTEAFFGQGTRLTVV.

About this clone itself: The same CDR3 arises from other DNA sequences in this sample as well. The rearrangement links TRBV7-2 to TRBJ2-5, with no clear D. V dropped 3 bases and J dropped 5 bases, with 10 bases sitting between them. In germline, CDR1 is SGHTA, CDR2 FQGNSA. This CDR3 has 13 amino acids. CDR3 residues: CASSLNRAETQYF. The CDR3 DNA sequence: TGTGCCAGCAGCTTGAACCGGGCGGAGACCCAGTACTTC.

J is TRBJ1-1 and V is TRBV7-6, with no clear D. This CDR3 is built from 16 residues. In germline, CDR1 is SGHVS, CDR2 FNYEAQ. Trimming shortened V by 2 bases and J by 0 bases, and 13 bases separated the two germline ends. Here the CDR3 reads CASSLYQEILNTEAFF. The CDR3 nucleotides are TGTGCCAGCAGCTTATACCAAGAAATACTGAACACTGAAGCTTTCTTT.

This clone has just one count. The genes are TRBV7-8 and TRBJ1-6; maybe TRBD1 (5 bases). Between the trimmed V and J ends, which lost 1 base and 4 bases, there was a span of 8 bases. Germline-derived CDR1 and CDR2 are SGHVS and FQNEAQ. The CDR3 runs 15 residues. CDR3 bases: TGTGCCAGCAGCTTAGGGGCAGGGTATAATTCACCCCTCCACTTT. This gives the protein CASSLGAGYNSPLHF.

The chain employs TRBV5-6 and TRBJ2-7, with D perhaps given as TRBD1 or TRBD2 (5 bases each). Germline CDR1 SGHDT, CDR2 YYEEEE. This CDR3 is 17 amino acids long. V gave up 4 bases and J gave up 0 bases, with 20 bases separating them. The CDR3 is CASSPGTAAVYSYEQYF. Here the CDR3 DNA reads TGTGCCAGCAGCCCTGGGACGGCCGCAGTCTACTCCTACGAGCAGTACTTC.

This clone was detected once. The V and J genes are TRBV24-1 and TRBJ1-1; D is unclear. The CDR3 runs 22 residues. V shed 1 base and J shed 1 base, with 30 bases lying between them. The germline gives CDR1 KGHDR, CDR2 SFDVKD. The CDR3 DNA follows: TGTGCCACCAGTGATTTATGCCCCCGAGTGACGGACCTCCAAAGGGAGAACACTGAAGCTTTCTTT. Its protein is CATSDLCPRVTDLQRENTEAFF.

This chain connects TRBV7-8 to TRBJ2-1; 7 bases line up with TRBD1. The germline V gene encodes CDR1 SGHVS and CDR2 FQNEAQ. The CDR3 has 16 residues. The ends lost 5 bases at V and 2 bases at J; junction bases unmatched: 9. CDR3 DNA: TGTGCCAGCAGCCCACAATCGGGACAGACCTACAATGAGCAGTTCTTC. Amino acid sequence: CASSPQSGQTYNEQFF.

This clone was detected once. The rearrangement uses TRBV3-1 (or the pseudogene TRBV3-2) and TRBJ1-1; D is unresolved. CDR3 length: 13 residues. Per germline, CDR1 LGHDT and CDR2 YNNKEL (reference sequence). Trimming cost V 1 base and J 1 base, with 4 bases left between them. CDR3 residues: CASSQVGNTEAFF. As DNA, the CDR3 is TGTGCCAGCAGCCAAGTGGGGAACACTGAAGCTTTCTTT.

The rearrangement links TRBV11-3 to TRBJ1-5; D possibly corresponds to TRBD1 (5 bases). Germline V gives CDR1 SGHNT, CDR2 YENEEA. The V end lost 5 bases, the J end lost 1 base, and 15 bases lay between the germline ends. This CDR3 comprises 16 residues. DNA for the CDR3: TGTGCCAGCAGCCCAGATGGGCAGGGCAGCAATCAGCCCCAGCATTTT. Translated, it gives CASSPDGQGSNQPQHF. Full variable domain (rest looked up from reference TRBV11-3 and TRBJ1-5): EAGVVQSPRYKIIEKKQPVAFWCNPISGHNTLYWYLQNLGQGPELLIRYENEEAVDDSQLPKDRFSAERLKGVDSTLKIQPAELGDSAVYLCASSPDGQGSNQPQHFGDGTRLSIL.